A single sample gave rise to the 32 T cell receptor beta chains below, sequenced in a study of blood T cell repertoires in COVID-19 (TCRdb year 2020). Libraries were constructed by the immunoSEQ multiplex PCR assay. Sourced from immuneACCESS, this table was stored by TCRdb with only in-frame sequences that have V and J called. A share of the clones is absent; for the studies checked, an unresolved V gene accounts for under half, and the remainder has no known explanation. Within this sample are 140,000 or so clones, with around nine tenths of them counted one time only. About 5.6% of the sample is taken by the ten largest. Sample: peripheral blood. The receptor source for this set is a human donor in a cohort sampled during active COVID-19.

The rearrangement links TRBV5-1 to TRBJ2-7; 9 bases match TRBD1. The CDR3 sequence is 14 residues long. The J segment lost 3 bases and the V segment lost 3 bases, leaving 4 bases of the junction unmatched. CDR1 SGHRS and CDR2 YFSETQ come from the germline V gene. In DNA, the CDR3 is TGCGCCAGCAGCTCCCGGGACAGGGACTACGAGCAGTACTTC. Residues: CASSSRDRDYEQYF.

The sample holds one count of this clone. V and J are TRBV3-1 (or the pseudogene TRBV3-2) and TRBJ1-3, with D possibly being TRBD1 (5 bases). From germline, CDR1 is LGHDT and CDR2 YNNKEL (reference sequence). The CDR3 sequence is 14 residues long. V dropped 4 bases and J dropped 4 bases, with 11 bases sitting between them. CDR3 sequence reads: CASSLRAGGNTIYF. The CDR3 nucleotides read TGTGCCAGCAGCCTCAGGGCAGGGGGAAACACCATATATTTT.

This clone was seen many times. This chain connects TRBV19 to TRBJ1-2; no firm D call. This CDR3 has 15 residues. Trimming pared 4 bases from V and 4 bases from J, leaving 16 bases between. Germline V gene data show CDR1 as LNHDA and CDR2 as SQIVND (reference sequence). The CDR3 bases are TGTGCCAGTAGTAGCGGAAACCGGGTTATCTATGGCTACACCTTC. This codes for CASSSGNRVIYGYTF.

The chain links TRBV11-2 to TRBJ2-7, with D uncertain. CDR1 and CDR2 from the germline V gene are SGHAT and FQNNGV. This CDR3 contains 15 residues. Trimming removed 0 bases at V and 4 bases at J, with 13 bases between. Here the CDR3 reads CASSLDPAPLYEQYF. The CDR3 DNA follows: TGTGCCAGCAGCTTAGATCCCGCCCCACTGTACGAGCAGTACTTC.

The chain couples TRBV7-9 to TRBJ1-1; TRBD1 matches at 7 bases. There are 13 residues in the CDR3. Germline-derived CDR1 and CDR2 are SEHNR and FQNEAQ (reference sequence). The trim removed 5 bases at V and 6 bases at J, leaving 6 bases unmatched. In DNA form, the CDR3 reads TGTGCCAGCAGCCCCCGGGACAGCCCTGAAGCTTTCTTT. This encodes CASSPRDSPEAFF.

V and J are TRBV7-2 and TRBJ2-7; 10 bases line up with TRBD1. Germline CDR1 reads SGHTA; CDR2 reads FQGNSA. V shed 4 bases and J 0 bases; nucleotides not matched to a gene: 3. The CDR3 spans 15 residues. The CDR3 DNA sequence: TGTGCCAGCAGCTCCGGGACAGGGGTCTCCTACGAGCAGTACTTC. This gives the protein CASSSGTGVSYEQYF.

The chain recombines TRBV4-2 with TRBJ2-1, with 11 bases that match TRBD2. V lost 2 bases, J lost 1 base, and 4 bases stayed unmatched. Germline CDR1 and CDR2: LGHNA and YNFKEQ. The CDR3 runs to 17 residues. The CDR3 bases are TGTGCCAGCAGCCAAAGTAGCGGGAGGGGATCCTACAATGAGCAGTTCTTC. Its protein is CASSQSSGRGSYNEQFF.

The V gene is TRBV28, the J gene TRBJ1-2, with 7 bases identical to TRBD1. The ends lost 3 bases at V and 5 bases at J; junction bases unmatched: 6. This CDR3 is built from 14 residues. Germline CDR1 is MDHEN and CDR2 is SYDVKM. CDR3 sequence (DNA): TGTGCCAGCAGTTTCGGTTCAGGGGGTTATGGCTACACCTTC. Translated, it gives CASSFGSGGYGYTF.

This rearrangement joins TRBV14 to TRBJ2-7; 7 nucleotides match TRBD1. The CDR3 has 15 residues. The V and J ends lost 4 bases and 9 bases, in that order; junction bases with no gene match: 15. CDR1 and CDR2 from the germline V gene are SGHDN and FVKESK. CDR3: CASSRQTGLGTSQYF. CDR3 nucleotide sequence: TGTGCCAGCAGCCGACAGACAGGGCTTGGAACGTCGCAGTACTTC.

V usage is TRBV2 and J usage is TRBJ2-5; 10 bases are a match to TRBD1. Germline-derived CDR1 and CDR2 are SNHLY and FYNNEI. The J segment lost 7 bases and the V segment lost 3 bases, leaving 14 bases of the junction unmatched. The CDR3 sequence is 17 residues long. The CDR3 sequence is CASSDPLVGQGSRTQYF. DNA of the CDR3: TGTGCCAGCAGTGACCCTCTCGTGGGACAGGGGTCTCGGACCCAGTACTTC.

V is TRBV4-2 and J is TRBJ2-5; TRBD2 aligns across 15 bases. Germline CDR1 reads LGHNA; CDR2 reads YNFKEQ. After removal of 4 bases from V and 4 bases from J, the junction contained 1 base not matched to a gene. This CDR3 is built from 15 residues. CDR3 bases: TGTGCCAGCAGCCGGACTAGCGGGGGGGCAGAGACCCAGTACTTC. This codes for CASSRTSGGAETQYF.

This clone was seen once. The chain carries TRBV5-8 and TRBJ1-5, with 7 bases matching TRBD1. Germline trimming cut 4 bases from V and 0 bases from J; bases unmatched to any gene: 10. This CDR3 region has 17 residues. Germline CDR1 reads SGHTS; CDR2 reads YDEGEE. The DNA for the CDR3 is TGTGCCAGCAGCGCCGGGACAGACTCTTTTAGCAATCAGCCCCAGCATTTT. This gives the protein CASSAGTDSFSNQPQHF.

The V and J genes are TRBV7-2 and TRBJ2-3, with TRBD2 matching over 7 bases. J gave up 1 base and V 3 bases, and 13 bases lay outside the gene matches. This CDR3 comprises 18 residues. Germline values: CDR1 SGHTA, CDR2 FQGNSA. The CDR3 sequence: CASSFWSLGAGRTDTQYF. CDR3 sequence (DNA): TGTGCCAGCAGCTTTTGGTCCTTAGGAGCGGGGCGCACAGATACGCAGTATTTT.

This clone was found once. V gene TRBV24-1 combines with J gene TRBJ2-3; 10 bases agree with TRBD2. Germline V lookup: CDR1 KGHDR, CDR2 SFDVKD. V dropped 9 bases and J dropped 0; count of bases not matched to a gene: 8. This CDR3 has 16 amino acids. The chain's CDR3 is CATSTGTSASTDTQYF. The CDR3 DNA reads as TGTGCCACCTCCACCGGGACTAGCGCAAGCACAGATACGCAGTATTTT.

The rearrangement uses TRBV2 and TRBJ1-4, with 11 bases identical to TRBD1. Trimming took 6 bases from V and 8 from J; bases not matched to a gene: 8. CDR3 length: 15 residues. Germline V lookup: CDR1 SNHLY, CDR2 FYNNEI. The DNA of the CDR3 is TGTGCCAGCAGCCGAGGGACAGGGGGAGAAGAAAAACTGTTTTTT. Translating gives CASSRGTGGEEKLFF.

The chain employs TRBV7-6 and TRBJ1-3, with unresolved D. The CDR3 contains 13 residues. Trimming removed 4 bases at V and 0 bases at J, with 4 bases between. The germline CDR1 and CDR2 sequences are SGHVS and FNYEAQ. The CDR3 is CASSSYSGNTIYF. Here the CDR3 DNA reads TGTGCCAGCAGCTCCTACTCTGGAAACACCATATATTTT.

This clone has a handful of counts. The gene calls are TRBV28 and TRBJ1-4, with D possibly TRBD1 on 6 matching bases. Per the germline V gene, CDR1 is MDHEN and CDR2 is SYDVKM. The V gene lost 4 bases and the J gene lost 7 bases, with 25 bases spanning the gap. This CDR3 has 18 residues. In DNA, the CDR3 is TGTGCCAGCAGTTCCCCCCTAGGGGGGGGAAGGGGTCCTGAAAAACTGTTTTTT. This sequence encodes CASSSPLGGGRGPEKLFF.

The rearrangement uses TRBV11-3 and TRBJ2-1; 8 bases line up with TRBD1. J was trimmed by 9 bases and V by 3 bases; bases with no gene match: 4. Germline V gives CDR1 SGHNT, CDR2 YENEEA. This CDR3 contains 13 residues. The CDR3 DNA follows: TGTGCCAGCAGCTTGGGGACAGGTCTTGAGCAGTTCTTC. It specifies CASSLGTGLEQFF. The full variable domain, rest sourced from reference TRBV11-3 and TRBJ2-1, is EAGVVQSPRYKIIEKKQPVAFWCNPISGHNTLYWYLQNLGQGPELLIRYENEEAVDDSQLPKDRFSAERLKGVDSTLKIQPAELGDSAVYLCASSLGTGLEQFFGPGTRLTVL.

The chain combines TRBV5-4 with TRBJ2-1, with a tentative D call TRBD2 (5 bases). V was trimmed by 6 bases and J by 10 bases, leaving 17 bases between them. The length of the CDR3 is 13 residues. Germline V CDR1 and CDR2: SGHNT, YYREEE (reference sequence). The chain's CDR3 is CASNIGLEREQFF. The CDR3 bases are TGTGCCAGCAATATAGGACTCGAGAGGGAGCAGTTCTTC.

The chain combines TRBV12-3 or TRBV12-4 with TRBJ1-2, with 7 bases lining up with TRBD1. V lost 1 base to trimming and J lost 5 bases; unmatched junction nucleotides: 1. CDR3 length: 13 residues. The CDR3 coding sequence is TGTGCCAGCAGTTTAGAGGACAGGTATGGCTACACCTTC. It specifies CASSLEDRYGYTF.

The gene calls are TRBV18 and TRBJ2-1; perhaps TRBD2 as D (6 bases). Trimming left V 2 bases short and J 1 base short, with 15 bases between. The CDR3 spans 17 residues. Germline V lookup: CDR1 KGHSH, CDR2 LQKENI. The CDR3 reads CASSPVGGASSYNEQFF. The DNA for the CDR3 is TGTGCCAGCTCACCAGTTGGCGGGGCCTCTTCCTACAATGAGCAGTTCTTC.

The DNA for the CDR3 is TGTGCCAGCAGTCGGGACAGCTATGGCTACACCTTC. Translated: CASSRDSYGYTF. This rearrangement joins TRBV6-5 to TRBJ1-2, with TRBD1 matching over 7 bases. Germline loops: CDR1 MNHEY, CDR2 SVGAGI. The CDR3 is 12 amino acids. Trimming at V came to 5 bases and at J to 4 bases, leaving 1 base not matched to a gene.

This clone was counted a few times. The rearrangement uses TRBV7-3 and TRBJ2-1, with TRBD2 matching over 12 bases. The CDR3 extends over 15 amino acids. From germline, CDR1 is SGHTA and CDR2 FQGTGA. V dropped 5 bases and J dropped 6; count of bases not matched to a gene: 5. The CDR3, as DNA: TGTGCCAGCAGCCCCCGACTAGCGGGGGTCAATGAGCAGTTCTTC. As protein: CASSPRLAGVNEQFF.

This clone was observed a few times. This sequence joins TRBV11-2 and TRBJ1-1; 8 bases map to TRBD1. V lost 7 bases to trimming and J lost 1 base; unmatched junction nucleotides: 8. Germline loops: CDR1 SGHAT, CDR2 FQNNGV. The CDR3 has 15 amino acids. The CDR3 is CASILSGTGNTEAFF. CDR3 nucleotides: TGTGCCAGCATCCTCTCCGGGACAGGGAACACTGAAGCTTTCTTT.

The V and J genes are TRBV12-5 and TRBJ2-1, with TRBD2 matching over 13 bases. The CDR3 contains 17 residues. Unmatched junction bases numbered 3, after V lost 1 base and J lost 3 bases. Germline lookup yields CDR1 LGHNT and CDR2 FRNRAP. The CDR3 loop reads CASGLARTSGSYNEQFF. CDR3 nucleotides: TGTGCTAGTGGTTTGGCCAGGACTAGCGGGAGCTACAATGAGCAGTTCTTC.

This chain links TRBV30 with TRBJ2-3; D might be TRBD2 (6 bases). Germline V gene data show CDR1 as GTSNPN and CDR2 as SVGIG (reference sequence). V was shortened by 0 bases and J by 1 base, with 8 bases between the two germline ends. This CDR3 has 14 residues. CDR3 loop: CAWSVSSGTDTQYF. DNA of the CDR3: TGTGCCTGGAGTGTATCTAGCGGCACAGATACGCAGTATTTT.

The CDR3 DNA is TGTGCCAGCAGCTTAGCGGGGACTAGCGAGACCCAGTACTTC. Protein product: CASSLAGTSETQYF. The chain recombines TRBV7-2 with TRBJ2-5; 9 bases are a match to TRBD2. With V trimmed by 0 bases and J by 5 bases, 1 base remained unmatched. Germline CDR1 and CDR2: SGHTA and FQGNSA. This CDR3 region has 14 residues. Complete variable domain (other parts from reference TRBV7-2 and TRBJ2-5): GAGVSQSPSNKVTEKGKDVELRCDPISGHTALYWYRQSLGQGLEFLIYFQGNSAPDKSGLPSDRFSAERTGGSVSTLTIQRTQQEDSAVYLCASSLAGTSETQYFGPGTRLLVL.

V and J are TRBV28 and TRBJ1-5; TRBD1 is a possible D gene (5 bases). The germline V gene encodes CDR1 MDHEN and CDR2 SYDVKM. The CDR3 runs to 15 residues. The V and J ends lost 2 bases and 7 bases respectively, with 15 bases between them. Here the CDR3 DNA reads TGTGCCAGCAGTTTAAATGGTAGGGGCTGGCAGCCCCAGCATTTT. It yields the protein CASSLNGRGWQPQHF.

J is TRBJ2-1 and V is TRBV6-2 or TRBV6-3, with 15 bases matching TRBD2. Germline-derived CDR1 and CDR2 are MNHEY and SVGEGT. This CDR3 is 16 amino acids long. Trimming cost V 6 bases and J 2 bases; bases outside gene matches: 2. The chain's CDR3 is CASSGLAGGPYNEQFF. The CDR3 DNA sequence: TGTGCCAGCAGCGGACTAGCGGGGGGGCCCTACAATGAGCAGTTCTTC.

V usage is TRBV2 and J usage is TRBJ1-5, with a weak D call TRBD1 (6 bases). V gave up 2 bases and J gave up 2 bases, with 10 bases separating them. In germline, CDR1 is SNHLY, CDR2 FYNNEI. The CDR3 covers 15 residues. The CDR3 region is CASSETGLGNQPQHF. CDR3 nucleotides: TGTGCCAGCAGTGAAACAGGGTTAGGCAATCAGCCCCAGCATTTT.

The rearrangement links TRBV7-9 to TRBJ1-1; 8 positions agree with TRBD1. The CDR3 is made up of 17 amino acids. Looked up from germline, CDR1 is SEHNR and CDR2 is FQNEAQ (reference sequence). With 4 bases clipped from V and 4 bases from J, the junction kept 14 bases outside the gene matches. The CDR3 region has the DNA TGTGCCAGCAGCTGGAACCCGACAGGGACAGGTAGCACTGAAGCTTTCTTT. This sequence encodes CASSWNPTGTGSTEAFF.

The chain is built from TRBV7-8 and TRBJ2-3; 14 bases line up with TRBD2. V dropped 2 bases and J dropped 5; count of bases not matched to a gene: 6. CDR3 length equals 17 residues. Germline-derived CDR1 and CDR2 are SGHVS and FQNEAQ. The CDR3: CASSLRLAGGQGDTQYF. CDR3 bases: TGTGCCAGCAGCTTACGACTAGCGGGGGGGCAGGGAGATACGCAGTATTTT.